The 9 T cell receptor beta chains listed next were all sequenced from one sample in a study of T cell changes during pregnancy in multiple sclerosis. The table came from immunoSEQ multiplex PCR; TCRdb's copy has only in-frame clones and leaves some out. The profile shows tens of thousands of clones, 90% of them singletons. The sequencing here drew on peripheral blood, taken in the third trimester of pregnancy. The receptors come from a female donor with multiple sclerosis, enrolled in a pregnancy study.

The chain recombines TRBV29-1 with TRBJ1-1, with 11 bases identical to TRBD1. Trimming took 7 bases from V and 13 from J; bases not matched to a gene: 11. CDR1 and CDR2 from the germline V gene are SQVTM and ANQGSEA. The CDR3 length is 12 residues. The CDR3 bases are TGCAGCGCCTCCGGGACAGGGGGTGTTGGTTTCTTT. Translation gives CSASGTGGVGFF.

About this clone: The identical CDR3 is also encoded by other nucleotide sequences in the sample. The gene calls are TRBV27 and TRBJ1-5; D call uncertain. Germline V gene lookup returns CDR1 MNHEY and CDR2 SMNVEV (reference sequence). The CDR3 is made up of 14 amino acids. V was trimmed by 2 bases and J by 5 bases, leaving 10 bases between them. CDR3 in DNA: TGTGCCAGCAGTTTAAGCGCCGGAGATCAGCCCCAGCATTTT. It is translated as CASSLSAGDQPQHF.

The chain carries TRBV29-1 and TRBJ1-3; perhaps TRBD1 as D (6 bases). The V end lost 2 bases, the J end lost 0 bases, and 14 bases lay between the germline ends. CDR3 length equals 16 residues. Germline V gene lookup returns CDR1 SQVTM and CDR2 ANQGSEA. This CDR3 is CSVESLTRGSGNTIYF. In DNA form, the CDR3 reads TGCAGCGTTGAATCTTTGACCAGGGGCTCTGGAAACACCATATATTTT.

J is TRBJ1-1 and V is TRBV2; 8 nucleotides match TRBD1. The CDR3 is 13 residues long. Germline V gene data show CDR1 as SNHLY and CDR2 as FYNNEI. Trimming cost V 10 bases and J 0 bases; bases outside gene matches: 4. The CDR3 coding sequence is TGTGCCAATGACAGGGGAATGAACACTGAAGCTTTCTTT. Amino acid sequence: CANDRGMNTEAFF.

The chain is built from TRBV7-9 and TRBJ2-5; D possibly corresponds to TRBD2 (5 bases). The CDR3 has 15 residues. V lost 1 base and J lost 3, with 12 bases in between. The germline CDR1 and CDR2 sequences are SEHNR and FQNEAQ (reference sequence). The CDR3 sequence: CASSLEGFGEETQYF. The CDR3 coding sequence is TGTGCCAGCAGCTTAGAGGGTTTCGGGGAAGAGACCCAGTACTTC.

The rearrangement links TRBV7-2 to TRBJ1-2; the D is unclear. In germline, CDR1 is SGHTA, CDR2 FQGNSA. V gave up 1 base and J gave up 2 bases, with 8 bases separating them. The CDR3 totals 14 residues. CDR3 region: CASSLEGENYGYTF. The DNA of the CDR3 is TGTGCCAGCAGCTTAGAAGGAGAGAACTATGGCTACACCTTC.

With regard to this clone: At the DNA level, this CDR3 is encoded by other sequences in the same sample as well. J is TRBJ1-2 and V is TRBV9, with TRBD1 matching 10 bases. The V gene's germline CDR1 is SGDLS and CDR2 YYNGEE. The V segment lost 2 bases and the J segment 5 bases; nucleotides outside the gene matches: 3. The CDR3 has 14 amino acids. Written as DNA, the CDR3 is TGTGCCAGCAGCGTCGACAGGGGGCCTTATGGCTACACCTTC. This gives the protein CASSVDRGPYGYTF.

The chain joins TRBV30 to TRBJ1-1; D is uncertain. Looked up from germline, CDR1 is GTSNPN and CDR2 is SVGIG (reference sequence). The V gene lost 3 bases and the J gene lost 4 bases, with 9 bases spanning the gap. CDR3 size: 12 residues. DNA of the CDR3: TGTGCCTGGAGGACGACTGCCACTGAAGCTTTCTTT. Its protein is CAWRTTATEAFF. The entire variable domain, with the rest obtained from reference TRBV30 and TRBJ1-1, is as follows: SQTIHQWPATLVQPVGSPLSLECTVEGTSNPNLYWYRQAAGRGLQLLFYSVGIGQISSEVPQNLSASRPQDRQFILSSKKLLLSDSGFYLCAWRTTATEAFFGQGTRLTVV.

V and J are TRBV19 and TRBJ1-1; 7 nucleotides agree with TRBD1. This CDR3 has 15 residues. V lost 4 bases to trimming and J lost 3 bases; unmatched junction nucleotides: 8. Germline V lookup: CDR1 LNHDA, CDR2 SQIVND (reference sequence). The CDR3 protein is CASSTTGTAYTEAFF. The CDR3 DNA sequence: TGTGCCAGTAGTACCACCGGGACAGCATACACTGAAGCTTTCTTT.